A selection of T cell receptor beta chains follows, all from one sample in a study of OX40 agonist ivuxolimab in advanced cancers. The table came from immunoSEQ multiplex PCR; TCRdb's copy has only in-frame clones and leaves some out. The table lists 90,000 to 100,000 clones, 80% to 90% of them singletons. Here the sequenced sample was CD4+ or CD8+ T cells sorted from blood, taken in a trial of the OX40 agonist ivuxolimab. Source of these receptors: an adult with an advanced solid tumor such as melanoma, head and neck, liver or kidney cancer. CDR3s include the opening cysteine and the closing phenylalanine or tryptophan. The order of the fields is D gene, J gene, V gene, clone size, CDR3 DNA, CDR3 protein. D genes are given only for firm matches. Clone size is given for some rows only: seen once, a few or many times, or a class if the clone is expanded.

D gene: NA; J gene: TRBJ2-1; V gene: TRBV6-1; clone size: NA; CDR3 DNA: TGTGCCAGCAGCCCCCGCGCAGACAATGAGCAGTTCTTC; CDR3 protein: CASSPRADNEQFF
D gene: NA; J gene: TRBJ1-1; V gene: TRBV4-2; clone size: NA; CDR3 DNA: TGTGCCAGCAGCCAAGATTTAGGGGGGAGGGCTTTCTTT; CDR3 protein: CASSQDLGGRAFF
D gene: NA; J gene: TRBJ2-3; V gene: TRBV19; clone size: NA; CDR3 DNA: TGTGCCAGTAGTATGATAAGCACAGATACGCAGTATTTT; CDR3 protein: CASSMISTDTQYF
D gene: NA; J gene: TRBJ1-1; V gene: TRBV6-5; clone size: NA; CDR3 DNA: TGTGCCAGCAGGGGCCGGGGAAGCACTGAAGCTTTCTTT; CDR3 protein: CASRGRGSTEAFF
D gene: TRBD1; J gene: TRBJ2-1; V gene: TRBV7-2; clone size: once; CDR3 DNA: TGTGCCAGCAGCCGAAATACAGGGGGCAATGAGCAGTTCTTC; CDR3 protein: CASSRNTGGNEQFF
D gene: NA; J gene: TRBJ1-2; V gene: TRBV28; clone size: few; CDR3 DNA: TGTGCCAGCAGTCTCCAGGGTTATGGCTACACCTTC; CDR3 protein: CASSLQGYGYTF
D gene: NA; J gene: TRBJ1-3; V gene: TRBV7-9; clone size: NA; CDR3 DNA: TGTGCCAGCAGCTTACCAATCGGGGGGTATGGAAACACCATATATTTT; CDR3 protein: CASSLPIGGYGNTIYF
D gene: NA; J gene: TRBJ1-4; V gene: TRBV5-6; clone size: once; CDR3 DNA: TGTGCCAGCAGCTTGGCCCCGGAGGGAAAACTGTTTTTT; CDR3 protein: CASSLAPEGKLFF
D gene: NA; J gene: TRBJ1-5; V gene: TRBV5-4; clone size: NA; CDR3 DNA: TGTGCCAGCAGCCCATACCCGAAGGGGCGAGATCAGCCCCAGCATTTT; CDR3 protein: CASSPYPKGRDQPQHF
D gene: NA; J gene: TRBJ1-2; V gene: TRBV10-2; clone size: NA; CDR3 DNA: TGCGCCAGCAGGGCCGTCGGGGCGATTAACTATGGCTACACCTTC; CDR3 protein: CASRAVGAINYGYTF
D gene: TRBD2; J gene: TRBJ2-2; V gene: TRBV5-1; clone size: NA; CDR3 DNA: TGCGCCAGCAGGTCGACTAGCGGGACTTTGGTGGGGGAGCTGTTTTTT; CDR3 protein: CASRSTSGTLVGELFF
D gene: NA; J gene: TRBJ2-3; V gene: TRBV29-1; clone size: NA; CDR3 DNA: TGCAGCGTGGCCGTAGAGGACTACACGAATACGCAGTATTTT; CDR3 protein: CSVAVEDYTNTQYF
D gene: NA; J gene: TRBJ1-1; V gene: TRBV7-9; clone size: NA; CDR3 DNA: TGTGCCAGCAGTTTGACCTCGATGAACTGGGAAGAAGCTTTCTTT; CDR3 protein: CASSLTSMNWEEAFF
D gene: NA; J gene: TRBJ1-2; V gene: TRBV7-9; clone size: NA; CDR3 DNA: TGTGCCAGCAGGCCGGACAGCGGTGGCTACACCTTC; CDR3 protein: CASRPDSGGYTF
D gene: NA; J gene: TRBJ2-7; V gene: TRBV5-6; clone size: once; CDR3 DNA: TGTGCCAGCAGCTTGAGGTCCGGGTCCTACGAGCAGTACTTC; CDR3 protein: CASSLRSGSYEQYF
D gene: NA; J gene: TRBJ2-7; V gene: TRBV6-1; clone size: once; CDR3 DNA: TGTGCCAGCTGGGGGCACTACGAGCAGTACTTC; CDR3 protein: CASWGHYEQYF
D gene: TRBD2; J gene: TRBJ2-1; V gene: TRBV19; clone size: NA; CDR3 DNA: TGTGCCAGTAGTATAGAGGGACTGGCGGGAGATGGTTACAATGAGCAGTTCTTC; CDR3 protein: CASSIEGLAGDGYNEQFF